The source of this T cell receptor (beta chain) is a study of T cells after yellow fever vaccination. Study-level findings and limits: Relatively few clonotypes were ones that appeared in both CD4 and CD8 compartments.

Comment on this clonotype: The antigen remains undetermined.

The CDR3 contains 17 residues. The germline CDR1 and CDR2 sequences are SEHNR and FQNEAQ (reference sequence). V dropped 5 bases and J dropped 0; count of bases not matched to a gene: 9. Template switching with 5'RACE generated the TCR cDNA and added a universal primer site and UMIs. TCRdb ran MiXCR on the 5' RACE reads and lists one entry per CDR3 protein. The data contain a few hundred thousand distinct CDR3 sequences, less than 20% of them seen just once; the ten biggest clones take up roughly a sixth. The chain joins TRBV7-9 to TRBJ2-1, with 8 bases fitting TRBD2. The source is a man between 18 and 29 years old who received the YFV17D yellow fever vaccine. Sequenced here: PBMCs, sampled 4 to 5 days after the first yellow fever vaccination. The CDR3 DNA sequence: TGTGCCAGCAGCCTTACGGGGGGGAGCCTCTCCTACAATGAGCAGTTCTTC. Its protein is CASSLTGGSLSYNEQFF.